The rows below give T cell receptor beta chains drawn from one sample of a study of human T cells and chemical hapten exposure. MiXCR, applied by TCRdb to the RACE reads, yields one record per CDR3 protein. The sample lists over 85,000 distinct CDR3 sequences; about 8.6% were seen once. Sequenced input: whole blood. The source is a female donor in good health. Some clones in this sample may be carry-over from other donors' samples. The CDR3 runs from the conserved cysteine through the conserved F or W. Fields, in order: clone size, D gene, V gene, J gene, CDR3 DNA, CDR3 protein. D genes are given only for firm matches. Clone size is shown for a subset of rows, as once, few, many or a class of expanded clone.

.,.,TRBV15,TRBJ2-1,TGTGCCACCAGCAGCCTAGGACTATCTTCCTACAATGAGCAGTTCTTC,CATSSLGLSSYNEQFF
.,.,TRBV29-1,TRBJ2-2,TGCAGCGTAGCGCTGCGGGACACCGGGGAGCTGTTTTTT,CSVALRDTGELFF
once,.,TRBV29-1,TRBJ1-5,TGCAGCGTTGAAGAAGGAAGCAATCAGCCCCAGCATTTT,CSVEEGSNQPQHF
many,TRBD1,TRBV29-1,TRBJ2-7,TGCAGCACTGCGCCCGGGACAGGGGTCGACGAGCAGTACTTC,CSTAPGTGVDEQYF
.,TRBD1,TRBV28,TRBJ2-7,TGTGCCAGCAGTTTAGACGGGACAGGCAAGAAGCAGTACTTC,CASSLDGTGKKQYF
few,TRBD2,TRBV28,TRBJ2-7,TGTGCCAGCATTAGCGGGAGCCCCTACGAGCAGTACTTC,CASISGSPYEQYF
few,.,TRBV21-1,TRBJ1-5,TGTGCCAGCAGCAAAGCTCGTGACGTTGGGAATCAGCCCCAGCATTTT,CASSKARDVGNQPQHF
many,.,TRBV6-4,TRBJ2-3,TGTGCCAGCAGTGACTACGACACAGATACGCAGTATTTT,CASSDYDTDTQYF
many,TRBD1,TRBV29-1,TRBJ2-3,TGCAGCGTCAGACAGGGGCCCTCCGTCACAGATACGCAGTATTTT,CSVRQGPSVTDTQYF
many,.,TRBV28,TRBJ2-2,TGTGCCAGCAGTTTCACCGGGGAGCTGTTTTTT,CASSFTGELFF
few,.,TRBV27,TRBJ1-1,TGTGCCAGCAGTTCCAACCTCGGGGGATCGAACACTGAAGCTTTCTTT,CASSSNLGGSNTEAFF
.,.,TRBV28,TRBJ1-1,TGTGCCAGCAGTATCACATCTAACACTGAAGCTTTCTTT,CASSITSNTEAFF
.,.,TRBV28,TRBJ2-4,TGTGCCAGCAGTTTATGCGGAGAGGGTGACTGGAGGATTTGCAAAAACATTCAGTACTTC,CASSLCGEGDWRICKNIQYF
.,TRBD1,TRBV6-5,TRBJ2-7,TGTGCCAGCAGCCCCGGGACAGGGGAGCACGAGCAGTACTTC,CASSPGTGEHEQYF
.,.,TRBV28,TRBJ1-1,TGTGCCAGCAGTTTTACCCCCATCGAGAACACTGAAGCTTTCTTT,CASSFTPIENTEAFF
few,TRBD1,TRBV20-1,TRBJ2-2,TGCAGTGCTAGACCAGGGGGTGGGGGGGAGCTGTTTTTT,CSARPGGGGELFF
many,.,TRBV6-1,TRBJ1-1,TGTGCCAGCAGTGTAGCAGGGTATGGTACTGAAGCTTTCTTT,CASSVAGYGTEAFF
few,.,TRBV7-2,TRBJ2-1,TGTGCCAGCAGCTTAGCGCTCGGGGTCTCCTACAATGAGCAGTTCTTC,CASSLALGVSYNEQFF
few,.,TRBV12-3/TRBV12-4,TRBJ1-3,TGTGCCAGCAGTCATCCCCCGGTTGACTCTGGAAACACCATATATTTT,CASSHPPVDSGNTIYF
.,TRBD1,TRBV7-2,TRBJ2-2,TGTGCCAGCAGCTCACGCCAAGACAGGGGGGGGGAGCTGTTTTTT,CASSSRQDRGGELFF
many,.,TRBV2,TRBJ1-4,TGTGCCAGCAGTCCCGACACAGTAGGTGAAAAACTGTTTTTT,CASSPDTVGEKLFF
many,.,TRBV28,TRBJ2-1,TGTGCCAGCAGTTTATTGGGTTCGGACAGCCCTTGGTTCTTC,CASSLLGSDSPWFF
few,.,TRBV27,TRBJ1-6,TGTGCCAGCAGTTTAGGGGCCATGTCAGGTTCACCCCTCCACTTT,CASSLGAMSGSPLHF
many,.,TRBV28,TRBJ1-1,TGTGCCAGCAGTCTTGGGGCCTCCTTGGCTACTGAAGCTTTCTTT,CASSLGASLATEAFF
many,.,TRBV9,TRBJ2-2,TGTGCCAGCAGCTTCCCCCGGATGGCGACGAACACCGGGGAGCTGTTTTTT,CASSFPRMATNTGELFF
.,TRBD1,TRBV6-5,TRBJ2-7,TGTGCCAGCGGGGGAGACGGACAGGTTAACTACGAGCAGTACTTC,CASGGDGQVNYEQYF
many,.,TRBV6-1,TRBJ1-1,TGTGCCAGCAGTGTGGAGGTGAACACTGAAGCTTTCTTT,CASSVEVNTEAFF
few,.,TRBV3-1,TRBJ2-2,TGTGCCAGCAGCCCAAGATCTTACACCGGGGAGCTGTTTTTT,CASSPRSYTGELFF
many,TRBD2,TRBV29-1,TRBJ2-1,TGCAGCGTTGAAGAGGCGGGAGGATCGGGGAATGAGCAGTTCTTC,CSVEEAGGSGNEQFF
many,.,TRBV27,TRBJ2-5,TGTGCCAGCAGTTTCGGGGTCTTCGGGACCCAGTACTTC,CASSFGVFGTQYF
many,.,TRBV6-2/TRBV6-3,TRBJ1-2,TGTGCCAGCAGTTACTCCCTGGATCAGGGCGACTATGGCTACACCTTC,CASSYSLDQGDYGYTF
few,TRBD2,TRBV7-9,TRBJ2-2,TGTGCCAGCAGCGCAGGGACTAGCGAGGACACCGGGGAGCTGTTTTTT,CASSAGTSEDTGELFF
.,.,TRBV9,TRBJ2-1,TGTGCCAGCAGCGTTGGGGGGGGCACAGGCAATGAGCAGTTCTTC,CASSVGGGTGNEQFF
few,TRBD2,TRBV25-1,TRBJ2-7,TGTGCCAGCAGTGAAATCGGGAGGGATCAGAGCGAGCAGTACTTC,CASSEIGRDQSEQYF
.,.,TRBV2,TRBJ2-2,TGTGCCAGCAGTGGTCAGCTGAACACCGGGGAGCTGTTTTTT,CASSGQLNTGELFF
.,.,TRBV30,TRBJ1-6,TGTGCCTGGAGTCGGGGTACTAATTCACCCCTCCACTTT,CAWSRGTNSPLHF
.,TRBD2,TRBV28,TRBJ2-1,TGTGCCAGCACCGACGGGACTAGCGGCCGGACTGAGCAGTTCTTC,CASTDGTSGRTEQFF
few,.,TRBV7-3,TRBJ1-1,TGTGCCAGCAGCTTATCAGGCAACGGCCTGAACACTGAAGCTTTCTTT,CASSLSGNGLNTEAFF
many,.,TRBV2,TRBJ2-5,TGTGCCAGCAGTTCCCTGGGGGCTAGCGTTGGAGAGACCCAGTACTTC,CASSSLGASVGETQYF
.,.,TRBV13,TRBJ2-7,TGTGCCAGCAGCTTACGACAGTACGAGCAGTACTTC,CASSLRQYEQYF
many,TRBD2,TRBV20-1,TRBJ2-5,TGCAGTCCCTTAGAATCTAGCGGTCAAGAGACCCAGTACTTC,CSPLESSGQETQYF
.,.,TRBV2,TRBJ1-1,TGTGCCAGCAGTCAACGTGAAGCTTTCTTT,CASSQREAFF
many,.,TRBV30,TRBJ1-3,TGTGCCTGGAGTGGTCAGTCTGGAAACACCATATATTTT,CAWSGQSGNTIYF
few,TRBD1,TRBV28,TRBJ1-1,TGTGCCAGCAGTCCCGGGACAGGGTTGAACACTGAAGCTTTCTTT,CASSPGTGLNTEAFF
few,TRBD1,TRBV28,TRBJ2-3,TGTGCCAGCAGTCCACGGGGACAGGGTTACACAGATACGCAGTATTTT,CASSPRGQGYTDTQYF
many,TRBD2,TRBV29-1,TRBJ2-7,TGCAGCGTTGTGCGGCTAGCGGGTCGCTACGAGCAGTACTTC,CSVVRLAGRYEQYF
.,TRBD2,TRBV7-2,TRBJ2-7,TGTGCCAGCAGCTTAGAGTCTAGCGGCAGTTACGAGCAGTACTTC,CASSLESSGSYEQYF
many,.,TRBV6-2/TRBV6-3,TRBJ2-5,TGTGCCAGCAGTTACGCGGGGACTGGGACCCAGTACTTC,CASSYAGTGTQYF
.,.,TRBV6-6,TRBJ1-1,TGTGCCAGCAGGGGAGGGAGAGGGACTGAAGCTTTCTTT,CASRGGRGTEAFF
.,TRBD2,TRBV6-1,TRBJ2-7,TGTGTCAGCACCATTGGGCGGGAGGACCCCTACGAGCAGTACTTC,CVSTIGREDPYEQYF
many,.,TRBV12-3/TRBV12-4,TRBJ1-2,TGTGCCAGCAGTTTTGACGGGAAGGAAGTGGGTGGCTACACCTTC,CASSFDGKEVGGYTF
few,TRBD1,TRBV7-2,TRBJ2-7,TGTGCCAGCAGCCCTCGGACAGGGGACTACGAGCAGTACTTC,CASSPRTGDYEQYF
many,.,TRBV10-1,TRBJ2-2,TGCGCCAGCAGTCAAGCAGCGTCCGGGGAGCTGTTTTTT,CASSQAASGELFF